This T cell receptor beta chain was identified in a study of blood T cell repertoires in COVID-19. Under the authors' procedure: Estimated nucleated cell counts came from reference gene primer amplification. The method was immunoSEQ multiplex PCR; TCRdb's version includes in-frame clones alone and lacks a portion of them. The V and J calls and clone size are taken from that table; D and trimming were inferred from the DNA. The profile shows 180,000 or so clones, 82% of them singletons. The V and J ends lost 2 bases and 12 bases, in that order; junction bases with no gene match: 9. Germline-derived CDR1 and CDR2 are SGHAT and FQNNGV. The CDR3 loop spans 14 amino acids. Participants, roughly 18 to 90 years old, spanned about 26 US areas. Each recovered donor of Cohort 3 presented with two negative PCRs, clearance, or symptom resolution.

The sequence was collected from a man aged 50 to 59 who had recovered from COVID-19. The rearrangement links TRBV11-2 to TRBJ2-1; 8 bases match TRBD2. The sample comprised PBMCs or T cells enriched from blood (not recorded which). This CDR3 is CASSLSREGSVQFF. The DNA of the CDR3 is TGTGCCAGCAGCTTAAGTCGGGAGGGTTCAGTGCAGTTCTTC. The complete variable domain, with remaining parts taken from reference TRBV11-2 and TRBJ2-1, reads EAGVAQSPRYKIIEKRQSVAFWCNPISGHATLYWYQQILGQGPKLLIQFQNNGVVDDSQLPKDRFSAERLKGVDSTLKIQPAKLEDSAVYLCASSLSREGSVQFFGPGTRLTVL.